A selection of T cell receptor beta chains follows, all from one sample in a study of blood T cell repertoires in COVID-19. Only in-frame clones appear in the TCRdb table, and some are missing; sequencing was by immunoSEQ multiplex PCR. The sample contains approximately 70,000 clones, roughly 78% of which appear only once. Sequencing was done on a sample of peripheral blood. Receptors were obtained from a man aged 60 to 69 with active or convalescent COVID-19. Both conserved end residues are part of each CDR3. Each record gives: CDR3 length, V gene, clone size, D gene, J gene, CDR3 protein, CDR3 DNA. A D gene is named only where the DNA matches it firmly. Not all rows give a size; the values are once, few, many and, for expanded clones, a class.

18,TRBV4-1,once,TRBD2,TRBJ2-3,CASSQGLAGGFSTDTQYF,TGCGCCAGCAGCCAAGGACTAGCGGGGGGTTTTAGCACAGATACGCAGTATTTT
16,TRBV28,once,TRBD2,TRBJ2-1,CASSFWRGATSGEQFF,TGTGCCAGCAGTTTCTGGCGGGGGGCCACAAGCGGTGAGCAGTTCTTC
14,TRBV14,NA,NA,TRBJ2-5,CASSRTVGQETQYF,TGTGCCAGCAGCCGGACAGTAGGTCAAGAGACCCAGTACTTC
16,TRBV6-2/TRBV6-3,few,TRBD1,TRBJ2-5,CASSKFGQGARETQYF,TGTGCCAGCAGCAAATTCGGACAGGGGGCTCGAGAGACCCAGTACTTC
18,TRBV15,once,TRBD2,TRBJ2-1,CATSRDSSFGLAYNEQFF,TGTGCCACCAGCAGAGATAGTTCGTTCGGACTAGCCTACAATGAGCAGTTCTTC
14,TRBV20-1,NA,NA,TRBJ2-1,CSASIEGGLDEQFF,TGCAGTGCTAGTATCGAGGGGGGGCTGGATGAGCAGTTCTTC
16,TRBV19,NA,TRBD1,TRBJ1-5,CASTPRGLYSNQPQHF,TGTGCCAGTACGCCTAGGGGGCTCTATAGCAATCAGCCCCAGCATTTT
15,TRBV25-1,once,TRBD1,TRBJ1-4,CASNPRTGSNEKLFF,TGTGCCAGCAACCCCCGGACAGGGTCTAATGAAAAACTGTTTTTT
16,TRBV7-2,NA,TRBD1,TRBJ2-1,CASSLIQGEIYNEQFF,TGTGCCAGCAGCCTCATACAGGGGGAGATCTACAATGAGCAGTTCTTC
12,TRBV5-6,NA,NA,TRBJ1-5,CASSLRGQPQHF,TGTGCCAGCAGCTTGAGAGGGCAGCCCCAGCATTTT
15,TRBV6-1,few,NA,TRBJ1-6,CASSELYAGESPLHF,TGTGCCAGCAGTGAATTATATGCGGGGGAATCACCCCTCCACTTT
14,TRBV11-2,once,NA,TRBJ2-2,CASSLDPGTGELFF,TGTGCCAGCAGCTTAGATCCGGGCACCGGGGAGCTGTTTTTT
12,TRBV5-1,NA,NA,TRBJ2-5,CAIFGAGETQYF,TGCGCCATCTTTGGGGCAGGAGAGACCCAGTACTTC
17,TRBV5-1,NA,NA,TRBJ2-2,CASSPVLGGAGTGELFF,TGCGCCAGCAGCCCGGTACTTGGGGGGGCCGGTACCGGGGAGCTGTTTTTT
15,TRBV7-2,NA,TRBD1,TRBJ1-6,CASSVRQGMRSPLHF,TGTGCCAGCAGCGTCCGACAGGGGATGCGATCACCCCTCCACTTT
13,TRBV5-1,NA,TRBD1,TRBJ1-2,CASSLQGSYGYTF,TGCGCCAGCAGCTTACAGGGGAGCTATGGCTACACCTTC
10,TRBV30,NA,NA,TRBJ2-7,CAWAGDEQYF,TGTGCCTGGGCCGGAGACGAGCAGTACTTC
15,TRBV6-5,NA,NA,TRBJ2-5,CASSWGGSVQETQYF,TGTGCCAGCAGTTGGGGGGGCAGTGTTCAAGAGACCCAGTACTTC
12,TRBV12-3/TRBV12-4,NA,NA,TRBJ2-1,CASSATGREQFF,TGTGCCAGCAGCGCAACAGGGCGTGAGCAGTTCTTC
12,TRBV19,once,NA,TRBJ2-4,CASRTGGDLKYF,TGTGCCAGTAGGACAGGAGGAGATCTTAAGTACTTC
14,TRBV18,NA,NA,TRBJ2-2,CASSPDAGTGELFF,TGTGCCAGCTCACCAGATGCGGGCACCGGGGAGCTGTTTTTT
13,TRBV6-5,NA,TRBD1,TRBJ2-7,CASSTGTVGEQYF,TGTGCCAGCAGTACCGGGACAGTGGGCGAGCAGTACTTC
14,TRBV12-5,NA,NA,TRBJ2-2,CASGSRLTTGELFF,TGTGCTAGTGGTTCAAGACTTACCACCGGGGAGCTGTTTTTT
17,TRBV5-4,NA,TRBD1,TRBJ2-7,CASSSTTDRGRGYEQYF,TGTGCCAGCAGCTCGACGACGGACAGGGGGCGCGGTTACGAGCAGTACTTC
16,TRBV7-2,NA,NA,TRBJ2-2,CASSLGRLANTGELFF,TGTGCCAGCAGCTTAGGCAGACTAGCGAACACCGGGGAGCTGTTTTTT
16,TRBV6-6,NA,TRBD2,TRBJ2-3,CASSYGTSGFTDTQYF,TGTGCCAGCAGTTACGGGACTAGCGGATTCACAGATACGCAGTATTTT
16,TRBV4-3,NA,TRBD2,TRBJ2-3,CASSDVLAGGTDTQYF,TGCGCCAGCAGCGACGTACTAGCGGGGGGCACAGATACGCAGTATTTT
14,TRBV9,NA,NA,TRBJ2-5,CASSAAGYQETQYF,TGTGCCAGCAGCGCGGCAGGGTACCAAGAGACCCAGTACTTC
12,TRBV12-3/TRBV12-4,NA,NA,TRBJ1-3,CASSGGGNTIYF,TGTGCCAGCAGTGGGGGCGGAAACACCATATATTTT